Included here is one T cell receptor beta chain sequence, with context. Its antigen is still unknown. Assay: immunoSEQ multiplex PCR; the TCRdb copy retains only in-frame clones and omits some. The table records under 30,000 clones, roughly 78% of them present only once. This record comes from a study of CD4 T cells in relation to SARS-CoV-2 and coronaviruses. General observations from the study: The cross-reactivity analysis covered only spike protein, not other viral proteins.

Before the COVID-19 pandemic, during about 2011-2019, CD4+ T cells were taken from unexposed donors. After roughly ten days of culture, CD4+ T cells were isolated. Cells permitting, SARS-CoV-2 S/N and four cold-coronavirus spikes were tested on unexposed-donor CD4+ T cells. With 4 bases removed from V and 2 bases from J, the gap between germline ends came to 19 bases. This CDR3 has 16 residues. Germline CDR1 SGDLS, CDR2 YYNGEE. The sequence derives from a human donor in good health. The sample was CD4+ T cells from PBMCs, cultured in vitro. The chain joins TRBV9 to TRBJ2-7; perhaps D is TRBD1 or TRBD2 (5 bases each). The chain's CDR3 is CASSRGAAGWTYEQYF. In DNA, the CDR3 is TGTGCCAGCAGCAGAGGGGCGGCGGGCTGGACCTACGAGCAGTACTTC.